This T cell receptor (beta chain) was recovered during a study of blood T cell repertoires in COVID-19. Overall study context: Researchers got acute and convalescent COVID-19 samples from the United States, Italy and Spain.

How the authors handled the data: How many nucleated cells were present was estimated from reference gene primer amplification. Assay: immunoSEQ multiplex PCR; the TCRdb copy retains only in-frame clones and omits some. V and J calls and clone size come straight from that table; D and trimming were deduced from the DNA. The sample consists of about 360,000 clones, 86% of them appearing once. V lost 4 bases and J lost 6, with 14 bases in between. The CDR3 has 13 residues. Germline V gene data show CDR1 as SGHRS and CDR2 as YFSETQ. V gene TRBV5-1 combines with J gene TRBJ2-7, with unresolved D. This TCR was recovered from a woman in her sixties with COVID-19, enrolled during active disease. The sequenced sample was peripheral blood. CDR3 sequence: CASSLESSREQYF. The CDR3 bases are TGCGCCAGCAGCCTCGAGTCTTCGCGCGAGCAGTACTTC. The variable domain in full, completed from reference TRBV5-1 and TRBJ2-7, reads KAGVTQTPRYLIKTRGQQVTLSCSPISGHRSVSWYQQTPGQGLQFLFEYFSETQRNKGNFPGRFSGRQFSNSRSEMNVSTLELGDSALYLCASSLESSREQYFGPGTRLTVT.